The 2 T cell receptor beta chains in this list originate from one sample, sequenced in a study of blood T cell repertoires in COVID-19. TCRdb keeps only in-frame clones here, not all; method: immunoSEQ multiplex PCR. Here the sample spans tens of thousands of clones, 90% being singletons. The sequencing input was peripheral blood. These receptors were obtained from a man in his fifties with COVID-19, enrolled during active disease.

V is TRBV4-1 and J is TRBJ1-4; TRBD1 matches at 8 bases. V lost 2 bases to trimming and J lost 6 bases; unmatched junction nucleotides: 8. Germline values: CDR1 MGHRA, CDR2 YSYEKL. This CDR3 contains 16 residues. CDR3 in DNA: TGCGCCAGCAGCCAAATCGGGGGACAGGTATATGAAAAACTGTTTTTT. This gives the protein CASSQIGGQVYEKLFF.

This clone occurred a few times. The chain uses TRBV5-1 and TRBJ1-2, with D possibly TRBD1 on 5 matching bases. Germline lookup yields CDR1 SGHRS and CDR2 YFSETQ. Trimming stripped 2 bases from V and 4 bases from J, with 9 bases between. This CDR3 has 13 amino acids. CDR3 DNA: TGCGCCAGCAGCTTCAGGGTTGGCTATGGCTACACCTTC. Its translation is CASSFRVGYGYTF.